The 3 T cell receptor beta chains listed next were all sequenced from one sample in a study of T cell repertoires in cytomegalovirus infection. TCRdb re-derived calls from the reads in MiXCR, one entry per CDR3 protein. Of some 300,000 distinct CDR3 sequences in the sample, roughly a sixth were seen once. Sequencing used PBMCs. The receptors were sampled from a human donor in good health (CMV status not recorded). Some clones in this sample may be carry-over from other donors' samples.

This clonotype has just a few counts. This chain links TRBV12-3 or TRBV12-4 with TRBJ1-2; unclear D gene. Between the trimmed V and J ends, which lost 3 bases and 10 bases, there was a span of 12 bases. This CDR3 comprises 12 residues. The CDR3 DNA reads as TGTGCCAGCAGTTTCCCGGGCAGGTCCTACACCTTC. This codes for CASSFPGRSYTF.

This clonotype came up many times. This chain connects TRBV7-2 to TRBJ1-4, with TRBD1 as a possible D gene (6 bases). In germline, CDR1 is SGHTA, CDR2 FQGNSA. V lost 1 base, J lost 3 bases, and 6 bases lay in between. The CDR3 runs to 14 residues. The CDR3: CASSLDRANEKLFF. CDR3 DNA: TGTGCCAGCAGCTTAGACAGGGCTAATGAAAAACTGTTTTTT.

This clonotype was detected only a few times. V is TRBV7-9 and J is TRBJ2-4; D is ambiguous. This CDR3 has 13 residues. With 8 bases removed from V and 0 bases from J, the gap between germline ends came to 8 bases. CDR1 and CDR2 (germline): SEHNR, FQNEAQ (reference sequence). CDR3 protein: CASGTLAKNIQYF. The DNA for the CDR3 is TGTGCCAGCGGCACGTTAGCCAAAAACATTCAGTACTTC.